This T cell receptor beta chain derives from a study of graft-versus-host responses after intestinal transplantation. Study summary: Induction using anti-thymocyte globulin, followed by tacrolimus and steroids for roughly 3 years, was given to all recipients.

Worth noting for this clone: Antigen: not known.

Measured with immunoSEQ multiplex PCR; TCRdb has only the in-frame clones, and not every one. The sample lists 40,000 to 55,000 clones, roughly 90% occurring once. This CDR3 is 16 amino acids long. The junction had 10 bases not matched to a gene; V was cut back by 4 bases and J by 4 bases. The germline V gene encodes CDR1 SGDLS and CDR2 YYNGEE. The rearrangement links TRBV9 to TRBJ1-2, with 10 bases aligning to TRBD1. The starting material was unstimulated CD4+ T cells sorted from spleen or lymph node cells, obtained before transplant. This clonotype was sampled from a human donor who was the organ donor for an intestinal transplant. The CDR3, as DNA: TGTGCCAGCAGCCTCAACCGGGACAGGGGCTTCTATGGCTACACCTTC. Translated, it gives CASSLNRDRGFYGYTF.